The 8 T cell receptor beta chains in this list originate from one sample, sequenced in a study of OX40 agonist ivuxolimab in advanced cancers. Sequencing used immunoSEQ multiplex PCR; TCRdb keeps in-frame clones, though not all of them. The sample records roughly 90,000 clones, more than 75% being singletons. This specimen consisted of CD4+ or CD8+ T cells sorted from blood, obtained in a trial of the OX40 agonist ivuxolimab. Receptors were obtained from an adult with an advanced solid tumor such as melanoma, head and neck, liver or kidney cancer.

The chain couples TRBV18 to TRBJ2-5; weak D call: TRBD2 (6 bases). Trimming took off 5 bases at V and 5 bases at J, with 15 bases between the two ends. This CDR3 has 14 residues. Per germline, CDR1 KGHSH and CDR2 LQKENI. The DNA of the CDR3 is TGTGCCAGCTCAACACTCTTAGCGGAGGAGACCCAGTACTTC. Amino acid sequence: CASSTLLAEETQYF.

A single count supports this clone. This chain uses TRBV6-5 with TRBJ2-2; 10 bases map to TRBD1. Trimming at V came to 4 bases and at J to 4 bases, leaving 6 bases not matched to a gene. The CDR3 covers 16 residues. CDR1 MNHEY and CDR2 SVGAGI come from the germline V gene. The CDR3 sequence is CASSSIWTGGTGELFF. The CDR3 DNA follows: TGTGCCAGCAGTTCGATCTGGACAGGGGGCACCGGGGAGCTGTTTTTT.

This rearrangement joins TRBV5-4 to TRBJ2-1; unclear D gene. V was trimmed by 0 bases and J by 2 bases, leaving 6 bases between them. Looked up from germline, CDR1 is SGHNT and CDR2 is YYREEE (reference sequence). The CDR3 sequence is 14 residues long. The chain's CDR3 is CASSLAQAYNEQFF. CDR3 bases: TGTGCCAGCAGCTTGGCCCAGGCCTACAATGAGCAGTTCTTC.

The V and J genes are TRBV9 and TRBJ2-1; the match to TRBD2 covers 7 bases. V gave up 0 bases and J gave up 2 bases; unmatched junction bases: 2. This CDR3 is built from 15 residues. In germline, CDR1 is SGDLS, CDR2 YYNGEE. Here the CDR3 reads CASSVGGRAYNEQFF. The CDR3 nucleotides are TGTGCCAGCAGCGTAGGGGGGAGGGCCTACAATGAGCAGTTCTTC. Complete variable domain (other parts from reference TRBV9 and TRBJ2-1): DSGVTQTPKHLITATGQRVTLRCSPRSGDLSVYWYQQSLDQGLQFLIQYYNGEERAKGNILERFSAQQFPDLHSELNLSSLELGDSALYFCASSVGGRAYNEQFFGPGTRLTVL.

This clone showed up just a few times. The chain combines TRBV5-5 with TRBJ2-3; a weak D match, TRBD1 (6 bases). V gave up 0 bases and J gave up 1 base, with 12 bases separating them. Germline-derived CDR1 and CDR2 are SGHKS and YYEKEE (reference sequence). CDR3 length equals 16 residues. CDR3 in amino acids: CASSLGGGAGTDTQYF. CDR3 nucleotides: TGTGCCAGCAGCTTGGGAGGGGGAGCGGGCACAGATACGCAGTATTTT.

The chain is built from TRBV15 and TRBJ2-3, with a possible D match to TRBD2 (6 bases). There are 15 residues in the CDR3. Looked up from germline, CDR1 is LNHNV and CDR2 is YYDKDF (reference sequence). Trimming pared 6 bases from V and 0 bases from J, leaving 13 bases between. The CDR3 bases are TGTGCCACCAGTCTCGTAGCGGCGAGCACAGATACGCAGTATTTT. This sequence encodes CATSLVAASTDTQYF.

The gene calls are TRBV11-2 and TRBJ2-6; possible D gene TRBD1, 6 bases. Germline values: CDR1 SGHAT, CDR2 FQNNGV. Trimming removed 8 bases at V and 1 base at J, with 21 bases between. CDR3 length: 18 amino acids. The CDR3 sequence is CASGGRTAIDSGANVLTF. The CDR3 DNA reads as TGTGCCAGCGGGGGCCGGACAGCCATTGATTCTGGGGCCAACGTCCTGACTTTC.

This chain uses TRBV5-1 with TRBJ2-1; D might be TRBD1 (6 bases). This CDR3 spans 16 amino acids. V was pared by 3 bases and J by 0 bases, with 13 bases between. The germline gives CDR1 SGHRS, CDR2 YFSETQ. The CDR3 reads CASSSGAGTSYNEQFF. The CDR3 bases are TGCGCCAGCAGCTCAGGGGCGGGTACCTCCTACAATGAGCAGTTCTTC.